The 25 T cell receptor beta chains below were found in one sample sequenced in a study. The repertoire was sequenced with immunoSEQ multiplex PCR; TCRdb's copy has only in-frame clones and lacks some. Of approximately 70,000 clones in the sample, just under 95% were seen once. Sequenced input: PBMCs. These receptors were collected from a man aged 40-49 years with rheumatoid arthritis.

The CDR3 protein is CATSDSEETQYF. The CDR3 bases are TGTGCCACCAGTGATTCAGAAGAGACCCAGTACTTC. The chain recombines TRBV24-1 with TRBJ2-5; D is undetermined. The germline V and J ends were trimmed by 2 bases and 3 bases, with 3 bases remaining between them. From germline, CDR1 is KGHDR and CDR2 SFDVKD. CDR3 length: 12 residues.

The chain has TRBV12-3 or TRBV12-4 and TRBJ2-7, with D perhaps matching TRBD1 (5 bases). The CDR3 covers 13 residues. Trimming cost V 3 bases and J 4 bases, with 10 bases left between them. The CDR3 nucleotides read TGTGCCAGCAGTTTGGGCAGGGCGTACGAGCAGTACTTC. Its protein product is CASSLGRAYEQYF.

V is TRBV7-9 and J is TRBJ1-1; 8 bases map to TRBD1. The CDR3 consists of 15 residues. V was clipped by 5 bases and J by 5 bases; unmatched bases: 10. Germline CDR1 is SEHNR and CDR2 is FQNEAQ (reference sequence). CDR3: CASSDPQGARTEAFF. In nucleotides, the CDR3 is TGTGCCAGCAGCGATCCCCAGGGGGCGCGGACTGAAGCTTTCTTT.

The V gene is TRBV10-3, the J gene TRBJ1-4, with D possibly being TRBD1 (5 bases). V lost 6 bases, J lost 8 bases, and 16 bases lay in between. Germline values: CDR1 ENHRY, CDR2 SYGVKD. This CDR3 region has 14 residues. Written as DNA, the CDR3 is TGTGCCATCAGCGCGGGAGGACAAGGAGAAAAACTGTTTTTT. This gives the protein CAISAGGQGEKLFF.

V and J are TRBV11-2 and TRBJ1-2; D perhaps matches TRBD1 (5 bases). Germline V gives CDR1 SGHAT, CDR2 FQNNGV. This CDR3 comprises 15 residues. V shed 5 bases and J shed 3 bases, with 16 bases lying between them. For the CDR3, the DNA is TGTGCCAGCAGCGCTTACAGGAACTTCGACTATGGCTACACCTTC. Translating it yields CASSAYRNFDYGYTF.

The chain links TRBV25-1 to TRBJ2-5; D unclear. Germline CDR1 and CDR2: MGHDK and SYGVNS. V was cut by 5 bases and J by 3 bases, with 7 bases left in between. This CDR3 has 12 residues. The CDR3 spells CASSLGKETQYF. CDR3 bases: TGTGCCAGCAGTTTAGGAAAAGAGACCCAGTACTTC.

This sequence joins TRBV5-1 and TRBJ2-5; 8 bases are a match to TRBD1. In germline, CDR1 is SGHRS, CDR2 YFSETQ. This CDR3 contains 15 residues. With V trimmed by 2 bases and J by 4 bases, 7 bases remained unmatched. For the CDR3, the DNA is TGCGCCAGCAGCTTTGCAGGGGGCGGAGGAGAGACCCAGTACTTC. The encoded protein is CASSFAGGGGETQYF.

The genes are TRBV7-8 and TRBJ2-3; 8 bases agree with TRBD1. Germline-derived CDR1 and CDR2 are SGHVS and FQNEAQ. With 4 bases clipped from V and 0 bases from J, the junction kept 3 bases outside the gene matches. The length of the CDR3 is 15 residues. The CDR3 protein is CASSSGTGSTDTQYF. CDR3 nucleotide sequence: TGTGCCAGCAGCTCGGGGACAGGAAGCACAGATACGCAGTATTTT. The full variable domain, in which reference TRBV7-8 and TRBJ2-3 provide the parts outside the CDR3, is GAGVSQSPRYKVAKRGQDVALRCDPISGHVSLFWYQQALGQGPEFLTYFQNEAQLDKSGLPSDRFFAERPEGSVSTLKIQRTQQEDSAVYLCASSSGTGSTDTQYFGPGTRLTVL.

CDR3 bases: TGTGCCTGGCGAGGGTATAGCAATCAGCCCCAGCATTTT. As protein: CAWRGYSNQPQHF. The V and J genes are TRBV30 and TRBJ1-5; D is uncertain. CDR3 length: 13 amino acids. The germline V and J ends were trimmed by 5 bases and 0 bases, with 8 bases remaining between them. Germline V gene data show CDR1 as GTSNPN and CDR2 as SVGIG (reference sequence).

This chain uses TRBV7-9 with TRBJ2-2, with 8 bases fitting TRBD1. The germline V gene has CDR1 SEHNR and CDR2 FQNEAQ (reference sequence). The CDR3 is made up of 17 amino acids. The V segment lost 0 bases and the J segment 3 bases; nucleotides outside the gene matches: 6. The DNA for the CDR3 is TGTGCCAGCAGCTTAGCAACAGGGGGGCTCCACACCGGGGAGCTGTTTTTT. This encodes CASSLATGGLHTGELFF.

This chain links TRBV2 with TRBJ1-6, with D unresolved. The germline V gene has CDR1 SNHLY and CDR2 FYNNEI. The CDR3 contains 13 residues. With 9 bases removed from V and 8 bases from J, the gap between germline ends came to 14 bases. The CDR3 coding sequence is TGTGCCAGTCAAGTGCAGGTGTATTCACCCCTCCACTTT. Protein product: CASQVQVYSPLHF.

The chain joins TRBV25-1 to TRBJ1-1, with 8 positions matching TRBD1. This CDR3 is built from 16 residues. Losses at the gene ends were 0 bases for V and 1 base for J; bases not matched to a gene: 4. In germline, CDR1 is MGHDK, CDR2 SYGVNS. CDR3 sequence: CASSEYKTGGNTEAFF. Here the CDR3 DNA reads TGTGCCAGCAGTGAATATAAAACAGGGGGGAACACTGAAGCTTTCTTT. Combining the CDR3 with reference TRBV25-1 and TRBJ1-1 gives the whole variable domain EADIYQTPRYLVIGTGKKITLECSQTMGHDKMYWYQQDPGMELHLIHYSYGVNSTEKGDLSSESTVSRIRTEHFPLTLESARPSHTSQYLCASSEYKTGGNTEAFFGQGTRLTVV.

The CDR3 DNA reads TGCAGCGTTGAGCGGAGGGCAGAGACCCAGTACTTC. Encoded protein: CSVERRAETQYF. V gene TRBV29-1 combines with J gene TRBJ2-5; tentatively, D is TRBD2 (6 bases). The V gene lost 3 bases and the J gene lost 4 bases, with 9 bases spanning the gap. This CDR3 spans 12 amino acids. The V gene's germline CDR1 is SQVTM and CDR2 ANQGSEA.

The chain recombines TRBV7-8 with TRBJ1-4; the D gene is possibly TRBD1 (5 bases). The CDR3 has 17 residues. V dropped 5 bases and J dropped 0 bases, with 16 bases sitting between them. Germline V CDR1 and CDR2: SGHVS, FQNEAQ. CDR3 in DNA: TGTGCCAGCAGCACTCAGACAGCTACCCCAACTAATGAAAAACTGTTTTTT. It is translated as CASSTQTATPTNEKLFF.

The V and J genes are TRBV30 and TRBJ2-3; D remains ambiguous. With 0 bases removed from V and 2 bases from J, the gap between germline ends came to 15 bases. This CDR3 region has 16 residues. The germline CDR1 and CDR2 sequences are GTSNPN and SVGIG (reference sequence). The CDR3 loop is CAWSVYPLSPTDTQYF. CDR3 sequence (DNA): TGTGCCTGGAGTGTATACCCCCTCTCCCCCACAGATACGCAGTATTTT.

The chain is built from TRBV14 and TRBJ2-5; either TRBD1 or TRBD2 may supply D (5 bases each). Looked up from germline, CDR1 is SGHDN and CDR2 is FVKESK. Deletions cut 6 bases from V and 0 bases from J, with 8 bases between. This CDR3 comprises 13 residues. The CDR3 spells CASRGRDQETQYF. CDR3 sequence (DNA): TGTGCCAGCAGGGGACGGGACCAAGAGACCCAGTACTTC.

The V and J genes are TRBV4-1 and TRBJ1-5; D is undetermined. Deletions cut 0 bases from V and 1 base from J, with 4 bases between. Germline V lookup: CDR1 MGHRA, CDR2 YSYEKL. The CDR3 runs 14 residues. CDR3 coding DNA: TGCGCCAGCAGCCAAGAGGGAAGCAATCAGCCCCAGCATTTT. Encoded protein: CASSQEGSNQPQHF.

The CDR3 DNA follows: TGTGCCTGGACCCGAGGCGGCTACACCTTC. It codes for CAWTRGGYTF. This chain connects TRBV30 to TRBJ1-2; D is unclear. Trimming removed 4 bases from V and 8 bases from J, with 8 bases in between. CDR1 and CDR2 from the germline V gene are GTSNPN and SVGIG (reference sequence). The CDR3 contains 10 residues.

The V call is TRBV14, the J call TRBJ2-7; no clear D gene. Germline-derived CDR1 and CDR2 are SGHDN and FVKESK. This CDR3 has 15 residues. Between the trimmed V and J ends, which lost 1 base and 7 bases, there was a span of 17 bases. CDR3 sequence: CASSQAGAAFGEQYF. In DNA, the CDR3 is TGTGCCAGCAGCCAAGCGGGCGCGGCCTTCGGAGAGCAGTACTTC.

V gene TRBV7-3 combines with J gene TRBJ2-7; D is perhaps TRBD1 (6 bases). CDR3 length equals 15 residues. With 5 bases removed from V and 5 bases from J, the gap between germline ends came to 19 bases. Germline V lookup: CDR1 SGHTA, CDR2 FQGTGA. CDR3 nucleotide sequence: TGTGCCAGCAGCCCAAAGGACAGTTATAGCGACGAGCAGTACTTC. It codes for CASSPKDSYSDEQYF.

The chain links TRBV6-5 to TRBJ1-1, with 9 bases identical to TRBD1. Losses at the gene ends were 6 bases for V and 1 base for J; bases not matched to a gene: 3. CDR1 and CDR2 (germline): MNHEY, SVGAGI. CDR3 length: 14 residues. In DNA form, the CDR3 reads TGTGCCAGCAGCGTGGGACAGGGGAACACTGAAGCTTTCTTT. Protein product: CASSVGQGNTEAFF.

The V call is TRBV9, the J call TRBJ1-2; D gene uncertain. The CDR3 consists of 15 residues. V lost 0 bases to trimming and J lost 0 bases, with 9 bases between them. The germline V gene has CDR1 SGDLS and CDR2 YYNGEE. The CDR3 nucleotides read TGTGCCAGCAGCGTAGTGGCGGAAGCTAACTATGGCTACACCTTC. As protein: CASSVVAEANYGYTF.

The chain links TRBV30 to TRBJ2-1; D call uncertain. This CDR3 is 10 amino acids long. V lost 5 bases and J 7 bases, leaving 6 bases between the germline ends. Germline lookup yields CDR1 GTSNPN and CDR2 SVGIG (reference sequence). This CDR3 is CAWGVNEQFF. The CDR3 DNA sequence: TGTGCCTGGGGGGTGAATGAGCAGTTCTTC.

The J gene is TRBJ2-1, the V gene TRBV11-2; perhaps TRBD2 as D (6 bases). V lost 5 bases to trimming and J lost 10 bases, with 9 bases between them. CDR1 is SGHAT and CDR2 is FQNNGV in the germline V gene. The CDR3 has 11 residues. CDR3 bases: TGTGCCAGCAGCCCTAGCGCCGAGCAGTTCTTC. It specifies CASSPSAEQFF.

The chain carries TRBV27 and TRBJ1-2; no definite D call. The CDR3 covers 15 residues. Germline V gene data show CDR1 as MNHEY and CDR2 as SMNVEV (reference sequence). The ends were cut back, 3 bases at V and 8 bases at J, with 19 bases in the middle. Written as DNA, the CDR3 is TGTGCCAGCAGTTTCTACCCCGACGACAATGTGGGCTACACCTTC. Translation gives CASSFYPDDNVGYTF.